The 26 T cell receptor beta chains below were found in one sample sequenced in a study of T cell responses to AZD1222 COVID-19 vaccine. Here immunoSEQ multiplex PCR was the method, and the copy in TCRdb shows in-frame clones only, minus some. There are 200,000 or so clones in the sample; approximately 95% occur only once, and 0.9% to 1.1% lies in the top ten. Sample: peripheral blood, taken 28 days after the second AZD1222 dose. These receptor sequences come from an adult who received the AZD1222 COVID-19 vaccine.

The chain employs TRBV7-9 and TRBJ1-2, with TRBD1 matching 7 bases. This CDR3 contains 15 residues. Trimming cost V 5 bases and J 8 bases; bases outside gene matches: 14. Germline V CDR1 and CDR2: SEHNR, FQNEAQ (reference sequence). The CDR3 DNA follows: TGTGCCAGCAGCCCCGCCCCCCGACAGGGATGGGGCTACACCTTC. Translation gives CASSPAPRQGWGYTF.

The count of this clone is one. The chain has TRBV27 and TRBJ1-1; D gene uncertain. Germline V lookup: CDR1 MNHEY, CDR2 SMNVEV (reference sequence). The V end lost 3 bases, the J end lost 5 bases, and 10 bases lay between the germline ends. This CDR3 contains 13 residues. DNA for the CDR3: TGTGCCAGCAGTTTCGGGCAGAGTACTGAAGCTTTCTTT. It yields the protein CASSFGQSTEAFF.

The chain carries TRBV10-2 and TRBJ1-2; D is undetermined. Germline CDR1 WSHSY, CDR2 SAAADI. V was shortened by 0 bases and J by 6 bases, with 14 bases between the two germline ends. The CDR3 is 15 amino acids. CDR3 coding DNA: TGCGCCAGCAGTGAGTCGTCACCCCCCCCGGATGGCTACACCTTC. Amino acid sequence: CASSESSPPPDGYTF.

The CDR3 DNA follows: TGTGCCAGCAGCGTTGACAGCCATTCACCCCTCCACTTT. Encoded protein: CASSVDSHSPLHF. This chain uses TRBV7-2 with TRBJ1-6, with D perhaps matching TRBD1 (5 bases). Germline CDR1 SGHTA, CDR2 FQGNSA. V lost 5 bases to trimming and J lost 8 bases, with 10 bases between them. The CDR3 has 13 residues.

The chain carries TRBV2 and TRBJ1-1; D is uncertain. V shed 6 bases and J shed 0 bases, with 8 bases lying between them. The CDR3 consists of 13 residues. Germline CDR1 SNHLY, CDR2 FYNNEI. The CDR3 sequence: CASRQQLNTEAFF. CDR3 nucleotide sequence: TGTGCCAGCAGACAGCAACTGAACACTGAAGCTTTCTTT.

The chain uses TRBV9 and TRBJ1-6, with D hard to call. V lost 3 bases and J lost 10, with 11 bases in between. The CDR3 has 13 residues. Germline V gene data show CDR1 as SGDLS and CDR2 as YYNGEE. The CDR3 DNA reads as TGTGCCAGCAGCGCTCACCGGTTGTCACCCCTCCACTTT. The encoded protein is CASSAHRLSPLHF.

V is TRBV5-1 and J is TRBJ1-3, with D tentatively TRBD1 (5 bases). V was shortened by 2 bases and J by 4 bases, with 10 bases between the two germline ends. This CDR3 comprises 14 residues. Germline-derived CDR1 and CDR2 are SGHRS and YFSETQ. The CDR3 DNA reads TGCGCCAGCAGCTTCGGGGGAGTCGGAAACACCATATATTTT. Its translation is CASSFGGVGNTIYF.

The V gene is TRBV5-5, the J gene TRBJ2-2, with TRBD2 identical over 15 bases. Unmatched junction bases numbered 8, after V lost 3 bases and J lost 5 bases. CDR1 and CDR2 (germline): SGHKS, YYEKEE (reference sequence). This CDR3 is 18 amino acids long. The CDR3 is CASSSTGLAGGHTGELFF. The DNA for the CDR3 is TGTGCCAGCAGCTCCACTGGACTAGCGGGGGGGCATACCGGGGAGCTGTTTTTT.

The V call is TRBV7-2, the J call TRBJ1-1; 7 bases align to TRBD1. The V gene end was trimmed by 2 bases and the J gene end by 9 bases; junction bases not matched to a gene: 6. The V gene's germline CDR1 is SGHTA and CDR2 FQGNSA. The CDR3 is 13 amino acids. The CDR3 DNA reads TGTGCCAGCAGCTTAAGGGGGCACGGCCAAGCTTTCTTT. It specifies CASSLRGHGQAFF.

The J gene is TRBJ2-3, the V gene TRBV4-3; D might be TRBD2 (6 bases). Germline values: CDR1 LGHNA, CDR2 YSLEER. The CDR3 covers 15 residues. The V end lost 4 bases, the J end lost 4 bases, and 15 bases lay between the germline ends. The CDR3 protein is CASSPGTLPPDTQYF. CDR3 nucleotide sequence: TGCGCCAGCAGCCCCGGGACTCTGCCCCCAGATACGCAGTATTTT.

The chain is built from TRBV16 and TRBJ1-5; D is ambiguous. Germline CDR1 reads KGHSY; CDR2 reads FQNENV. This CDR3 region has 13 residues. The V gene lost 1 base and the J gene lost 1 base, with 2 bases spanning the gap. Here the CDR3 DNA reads TGTGCCAGCAGCCAATTCAGCAATCAGCCCCAGCATTTT. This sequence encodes CASSQFSNQPQHF.

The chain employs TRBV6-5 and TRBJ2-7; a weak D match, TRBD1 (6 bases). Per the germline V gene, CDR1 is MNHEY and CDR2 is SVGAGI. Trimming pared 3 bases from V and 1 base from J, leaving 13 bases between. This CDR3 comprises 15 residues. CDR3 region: CASSYQTGPSYEQYF. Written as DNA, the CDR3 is TGTGCCAGCAGTTATCAGACAGGCCCTTCCTACGAGCAGTACTTC.

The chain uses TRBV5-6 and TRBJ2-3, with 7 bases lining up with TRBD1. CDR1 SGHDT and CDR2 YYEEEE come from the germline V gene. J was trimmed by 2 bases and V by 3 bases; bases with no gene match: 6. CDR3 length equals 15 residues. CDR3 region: CASSWDRSFTDTQYF. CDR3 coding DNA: TGTGCCAGCAGCTGGGACAGATCTTTCACAGATACGCAGTATTTT.

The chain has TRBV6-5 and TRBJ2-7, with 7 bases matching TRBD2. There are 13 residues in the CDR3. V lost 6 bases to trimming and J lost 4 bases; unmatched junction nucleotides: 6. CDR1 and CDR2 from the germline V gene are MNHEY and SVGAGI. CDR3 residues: CASSLGLGYEQYF. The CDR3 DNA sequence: TGTGCCAGCAGCCTCGGACTAGGTTACGAGCAGTACTTC.

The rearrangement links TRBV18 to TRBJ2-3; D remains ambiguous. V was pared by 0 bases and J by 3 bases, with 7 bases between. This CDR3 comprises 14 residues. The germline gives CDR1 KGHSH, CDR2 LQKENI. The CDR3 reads CASSPPARTDTQYF. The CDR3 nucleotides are TGTGCCAGCTCACCACCCGCCAGGACAGATACGCAGTATTTT.

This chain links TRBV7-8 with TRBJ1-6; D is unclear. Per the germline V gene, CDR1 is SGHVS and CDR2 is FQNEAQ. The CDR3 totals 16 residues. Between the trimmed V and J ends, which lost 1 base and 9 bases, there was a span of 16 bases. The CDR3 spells CASSLDTVLTGSPLHF. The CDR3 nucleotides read TGTGCCAGCAGCTTAGATACTGTACTAACGGGTTCACCCCTCCACTTT.

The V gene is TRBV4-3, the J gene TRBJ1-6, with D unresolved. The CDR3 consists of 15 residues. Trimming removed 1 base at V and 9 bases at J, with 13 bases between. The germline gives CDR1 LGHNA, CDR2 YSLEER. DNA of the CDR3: TGCGCCAGCAGCCAAGGCAGGACCCTAATTTCACCCCTCCACTTT. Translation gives CASSQGRTLISPLHF.

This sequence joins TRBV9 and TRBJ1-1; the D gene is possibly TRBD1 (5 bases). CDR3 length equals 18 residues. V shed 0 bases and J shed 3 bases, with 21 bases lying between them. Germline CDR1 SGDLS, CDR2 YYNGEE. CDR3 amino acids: CASSVGGAAPTLDTEAFF. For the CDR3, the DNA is TGTGCCAGCAGCGTAGGAGGGGCGGCACCTACCTTGGACACTGAAGCTTTCTTT.

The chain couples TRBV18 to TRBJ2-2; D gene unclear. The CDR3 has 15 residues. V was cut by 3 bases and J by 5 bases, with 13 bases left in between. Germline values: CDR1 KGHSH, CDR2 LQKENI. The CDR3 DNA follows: TGTGCCAGCTCACCGGTGGTCGTGGTTACCGGGGAGCTGTTTTTT. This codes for CASSPVVVVTGELFF.

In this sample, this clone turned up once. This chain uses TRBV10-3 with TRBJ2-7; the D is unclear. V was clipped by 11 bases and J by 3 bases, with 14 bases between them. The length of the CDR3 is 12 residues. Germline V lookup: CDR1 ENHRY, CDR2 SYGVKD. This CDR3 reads CAANMDGYEQYF. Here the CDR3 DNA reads TGTGCCGCCAATATGGACGGCTACGAGCAGTACTTC.

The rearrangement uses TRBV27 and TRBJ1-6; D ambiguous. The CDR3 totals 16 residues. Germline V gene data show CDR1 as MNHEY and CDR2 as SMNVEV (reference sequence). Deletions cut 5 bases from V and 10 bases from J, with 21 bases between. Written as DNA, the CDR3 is TGTGCCAGCAGTCCCCCGGGGAGGGCAGGAGGATCACCCCTCCACTTT. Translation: CASSPPGRAGGSPLHF.

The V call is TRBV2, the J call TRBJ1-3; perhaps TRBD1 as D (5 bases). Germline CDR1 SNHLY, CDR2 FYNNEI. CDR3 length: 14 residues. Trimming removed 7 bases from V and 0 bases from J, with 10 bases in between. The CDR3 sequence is CASKEQASGNTIYF. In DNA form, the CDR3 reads TGTGCCAGCAAGGAACAGGCCTCTGGAAACACCATATATTTT.

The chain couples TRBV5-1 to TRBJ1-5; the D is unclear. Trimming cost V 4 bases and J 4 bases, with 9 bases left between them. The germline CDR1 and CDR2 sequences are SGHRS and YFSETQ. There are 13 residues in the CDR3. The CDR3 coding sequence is TGCGCCAGCAGCCTAGCCTTTAATCAGCCCCAGCATTTT. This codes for CASSLAFNQPQHF.

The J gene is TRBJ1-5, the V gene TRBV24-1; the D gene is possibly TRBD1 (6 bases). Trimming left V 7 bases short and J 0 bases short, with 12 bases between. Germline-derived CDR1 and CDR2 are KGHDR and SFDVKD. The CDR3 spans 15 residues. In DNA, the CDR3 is TGTGCCACCAGAGGGACAACTTATAGCAATCAGCCCCAGCATTTT. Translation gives CATRGTTYSNQPQHF.

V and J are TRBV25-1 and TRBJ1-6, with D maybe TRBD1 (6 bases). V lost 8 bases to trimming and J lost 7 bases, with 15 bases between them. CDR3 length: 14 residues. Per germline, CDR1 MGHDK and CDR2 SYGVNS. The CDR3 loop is CASRIQGPNSPLHF. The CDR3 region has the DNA TGTGCCAGCCGAATACAGGGTCCAAATTCACCCCTCCACTTT. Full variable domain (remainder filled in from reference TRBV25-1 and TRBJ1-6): EADIYQTPRYLVIGTGKKITLECSQTMGHDKMYWYQQDPGMELHLIHYSYGVNSTEKGDLSSESTVSRIRTEHFPLTLESARPSHTSQYLCASRIQGPNSPLHFGNGTRLTVT.

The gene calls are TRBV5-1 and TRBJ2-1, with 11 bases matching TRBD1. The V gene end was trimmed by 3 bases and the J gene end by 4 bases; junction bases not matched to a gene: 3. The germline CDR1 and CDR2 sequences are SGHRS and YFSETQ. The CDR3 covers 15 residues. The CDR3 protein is CASSSGTGGYNEQFF. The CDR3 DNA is TGCGCCAGCAGCTCGGGGACAGGGGGGTACAATGAGCAGTTCTTC.